The rows below give T cell receptor beta chains drawn from one sample of a study of regulatory T cells in long-lasting Graves disease. TCRdb processed the multiplex PCR reads anew with MiXCR; each CDR3 protein has one entry. The sample holds about 540,000 distinct CDR3 sequences, roughly 13% seen once. These data were also filed under a second study, of T cells in Graves' hyperthyroidism and ophthalmopathy.

The source was peripheral blood mononuclear cells (PBMCs), collected at new diagnosis, from a patient treated with antithyroid drugs. These receptors all come from a man under 40 with Graves disease. The CDR3 runs from the conserved cysteine through the conserved F or W. Only part of the rows carry a size: once, few, many, or a class if the clone is expanded.

CDR3 | J | size | V
CASSLIYTGAKWYEQYF | TRBJ2-7 | few | TRBV7-9
CASSSLTGPHGQFF | TRBJ2-1 | many | TRBV7-2
CSVTGQGNHEQYF | TRBJ2-7 | - | TRBV20-1
CSASDYRRLADTQYF | TRBJ2-3 | many | TRBV20-1
CATSDEGARGTDTQYF | TRBJ2-3 | few | TRBV24-1
CSARRDSHNYGCTF | TRBJ1-2 | few | TRBV20-1
CAINTGPTYEQYF | TRBJ2-7 | few | TRBV10-3
CASSRGQGLMNEQYF | TRBJ2-7 | many | TRBV12-3/TRBV12-4
CASSLIESKETQYF | TRBJ2-5 | - | TRBV7-9
CASSWEVGSNQPQHF | TRBJ1-5 | - | TRBV7-6
CASSVRGGPYEQYF | TRBJ2-7 | few | TRBV6-2/TRBV6-3
CAWGATTGYGYTF | TRBJ1-2 | - | TRBV30
CASRSLGTDTQYF | TRBJ2-3 | - | TRBV27
CASSPGRRNNEQFF | TRBJ2-1 | many | TRBV12-3/TRBV12-4
CASSQTGEADEQYF | TRBJ2-7 | - | TRBV18
CSVGDRGRTGELFF | TRBJ2-2 | many | TRBV29-1
CASMSQETQYF | TRBJ2-5 | - | TRBV27
CASTHGADTQYF | TRBJ2-3 | many | TRBV12-3/TRBV12-4
CASSSRQASYEQYF | TRBJ2-7 | many | TRBV6-2/TRBV6-3
CASSSVKDSEGELFF | TRBJ2-2 | many | TRBV11-2
CASSQRTSWELFF | TRBJ2-2 | few | TRBV7-2
CSAKVMMKGSYEQYF | TRBJ2-7 | many | TRBV20-1
CASSPFRDRENEQFF | TRBJ2-1 | many | TRBV11-2
CSAREISAAASNYGYTF | TRBJ1-2 | few | TRBV20-1
CASSLATSGSSYEQYF | TRBJ2-7 | many | TRBV13
CASSLEGLNEQYF | TRBJ2-7 | many | TRBV7-2
CASGDPGLASPQHF | TRBJ1-5 | many | TRBV6-1
CASSQPDRGRYQETQYF | TRBJ2-5 | - | TRBV4-1
CATSERYGGEEFF | TRBJ2-1 | few | TRBV24-1
CATSDSTGGSTGELFF | TRBJ2-2 | few | TRBV24-1
CASSYRANTEAFF | TRBJ1-1 | many | TRBV6-2/TRBV6-3
CASSLPDDEGEDQPQHF | TRBJ1-5 | many | TRBV28
CAISEGELDEQYF | TRBJ2-7 | many | TRBV10-3
CASSRSGTSLSEQFF | TRBJ2-1 | many | TRBV2
CAISESPAGGEQYF | TRBJ2-7 | few | TRBV10-3
CSVQSGGATEAFF | TRBJ1-1 | - | TRBV29-1
CASRTQGITGANVLTF | TRBJ2-6 | many | TRBV27
CASSLWGTVGEKLFF | TRBJ1-4 | many | TRBV12-3/TRBV12-4
CASSFYRERGNTIYF | TRBJ1-3 | - | TRBV6-9
CATGSQSYNEQFF | TRBJ2-1 | many | TRBV24-1
CSARPASGGQETQYF | TRBJ2-5 | many | TRBV20-1
CASSPILSTGKNIQYF | TRBJ2-4 | - | TRBV18
CAKGTSGYICEQYF | TRBJ2-7 | many | TRBV12-3/TRBV12-4
CATSEPGSAEAFF | TRBJ1-1 | few | TRBV24-1
CASSSTGTGTNYGYTF | TRBJ1-2 | many | TRBV27
CASSLVSGRNQETQYF | TRBJ2-5 | many | TRBV11-2
CASGLTLGLARDTQYF | TRBJ2-3 | many | TRBV12-5
CASNYRPAPKTNQPQHF | TRBJ1-5 | few | TRBV11-3
CASSGQGPYSNQPQHF | TRBJ1-5 | many | TRBV19
CASSYSSYTEAFF | TRBJ1-1 | many | TRBV6-2/TRBV6-3
CASSSRQGANYGYTF | TRBJ1-2 | few | TRBV7-2
CSVSAPGQGHEQYF | TRBJ2-7 | many | TRBV29-1
CASSARLGGADTQYF | TRBJ2-3 | many | TRBV28
CASSSAGGLWFSEAFF | TRBJ1-1 | many | TRBV28
CASSSPGVPYGYTF | TRBJ1-2 | many | TRBV11-2
CASGSGQGRTDTQYF | TRBJ2-3 | many | TRBV12-5
CASSYSLAAESSYEQYF | TRBJ2-7 | many | TRBV6-2/TRBV6-3